Following are 11 T cell receptor beta chains from one sample sequenced in a study of cytomegalovirus exposure and HLA in healthy donors. Here immunoSEQ multiplex PCR was the method, and the copy in TCRdb shows in-frame clones only, minus some. The data show around 190,000 clones, approximately 89% seen once. Sequencing was performed on PBMCs. The origin of the receptors is a man under 40 in good health and CMV-seropositive.

A remark on this clone: Other nucleotide sequences in the sample specify the same CDR3. The rearrangement links TRBV6-5 to TRBJ2-1, with TRBD1 matching over 8 bases. The CDR3 sequence is 13 residues long. Germline V lookup: CDR1 MNHEY, CDR2 SVGAGI. Trimming removed 11 bases from V and 0 bases from J; junction bases left unmatched: 3. CDR3 sequence (DNA): TGTGCCTCAGGGGGCAGCTCCTACAATGAGCAGTTCTTC. This encodes CASGGSSYNEQFF.

The gene calls are TRBV27 and TRBJ2-3, with D maybe TRBD2 (5 bases). Trimming cost V 3 bases and J 2 bases, with 9 bases left between them. Germline CDR1 and CDR2: MNHEY and SMNVEV (reference sequence). The CDR3 totals 14 residues. CDR3 sequence: CASSFSGVTDTQYF. The CDR3 DNA sequence: TGTGCCAGCAGTTTTTCCGGGGTCACAGATACGCAGTATTTT.

J is TRBJ2-3 and V is TRBV19, with 8 bases lining up with TRBD1. There are 15 residues in the CDR3. Per germline, CDR1 LNHDA and CDR2 SQIVND (reference sequence). Trimming removed 6 bases from V and 2 bases from J; junction bases left unmatched: 7. The CDR3 sequence: CASSLTGVLTDTQYF. Written as DNA, the CDR3 is TGTGCCAGTAGCTTGACAGGGGTGCTCACAGATACGCAGTATTTT. Drawing the rest from reference TRBV19 and TRBJ2-3, the complete variable domain is DGGITQSPKYLFRKEGQNVTLSCEQNLNHDAMYWYRQDPGQGLRLIYYSQIVNDFQKGDIAEGYSVSREKKESFPLTVTSAQKNPTAFYLCASSLTGVLTDTQYFGPGTRLTVL.

The chain couples TRBV11-2 to TRBJ2-4; D gene uncertain. There are 14 residues in the CDR3. The germline gives CDR1 SGHAT, CDR2 FQNNGV. Trimming pared 1 base from V and 6 bases from J, leaving 10 bases between. The CDR3 coding sequence is TGTGCCAGCAGCTTAGCGAGTGCGTCAAACATTCAGTACTTC. Translating it yields CASSLASASNIQYF.

The chain employs TRBV27 and TRBJ2-7, with TRBD2 identical over 7 bases. The germline gives CDR1 MNHEY, CDR2 SMNVEV (reference sequence). The CDR3 contains 12 residues. The V and J ends lost 6 bases and 4 bases, in that order; junction bases with no gene match: 3. The CDR3 region is CASRTGGYEQYF. CDR3 nucleotides: TGTGCCAGCAGGACCGGGGGGTACGAGCAGTACTTC.

This sequence joins TRBV19 and TRBJ1-1, with 8 bases fitting TRBD1. The trim removed 4 bases at V and 1 base at J, leaving 5 bases unmatched. The CDR3 is 15 residues long. Germline lookup yields CDR1 LNHDA and CDR2 SQIVND (reference sequence). DNA for the CDR3: TGTGCCAGTAGTACTCTCGACAGGGGGAACACTGAAGCTTTCTTT. It encodes CASSTLDRGNTEAFF.

This clone was detected only a few times. The chain employs TRBV2 and TRBJ1-2; maybe TRBD1 (5 bases). CDR1 and CDR2 (germline): SNHLY, FYNNEI. V lost 8 bases to trimming and J lost 0 bases, with 13 bases between them. The length of the CDR3 is 14 residues. CDR3: CASDDRTTNYGYTF. The CDR3 bases are TGTGCCAGCGACGATCGGACAACTAACTATGGCTACACCTTC.

The rearrangement links TRBV5-4 to TRBJ2-7; D may correspond to TRBD1 or TRBD2 (6 bases each). This CDR3 is built from 15 residues. Trimming left V 7 bases short and J 4 bases short, with 21 bases between. CDR1 is SGHNT and CDR2 is YYREEE in the germline V gene (reference sequence). CDR3 sequence (DNA): TGTGCCAGCCACCAAGGAGGGGGGAATAAGTACGAGCAGTACTTC. Protein: CASHQGGGNKYEQYF.

The V gene is TRBV7-9, the J gene TRBJ2-1; perhaps TRBD2 as D (5 bases). CDR1 is SEHNR and CDR2 is FQNEAQ in the germline V gene (reference sequence). The CDR3 is 14 amino acids. Trimming cost V 5 bases and J 5 bases, with 13 bases left between them. The CDR3 sequence is CASSQRGLNNEQFF. CDR3 DNA sequence: TGTGCCAGCAGCCAAAGAGGGCTCAACAATGAGCAGTTCTTC. Full variable domain (outside the CDR3, taken from reference TRBV7-9 and TRBJ2-1): DTGVSQNPRHKITKRGQNVTFRCDPISEHNRLYWYRQTLGQGPEFLTYFQNEAQLEKSRLLSDRFSAERPKGSFSTLEIQRTEQGDSAMYLCASSQRGLNNEQFFGPGTRLTVL.

The rearrangement joins TRBV7-9 to TRBJ2-1, with D maybe TRBD1 (6 bases). CDR1 and CDR2 from the germline V gene are SEHNR and FQNEAQ (reference sequence). The V and J ends lost 3 bases and 5 bases respectively, with 8 bases between them. The CDR3 has 13 amino acids. The CDR3 sequence: CASSLDSDNEQFF. CDR3 sequence (DNA): TGTGCCAGCAGCTTGGACAGCGACAATGAGCAGTTCTTC.

The chain recombines TRBV6-1 with TRBJ1-6; TRBD1 is a possible D gene (6 bases). Between the trimmed V and J ends, which lost 4 bases and 4 bases, there was a span of 17 bases. Per germline, CDR1 MNHNS and CDR2 SASEGT. This CDR3 contains 17 residues. The CDR3 coding sequence is TGTGCCAGCAGTGCACTTGGGGGGGCCCGATATAATTCACCCCTCCACTTT. It is translated as CASSALGGARYNSPLHF.